These 18 T cell receptor beta chains came from one sample sequenced in a study of shared clonotypes between healthy human individuals (dated by TCRdb to 2018 to 2021). The protocol used for the library was the immunoSEQ multiplex PCR assay. TCRdb retrieved this table from immuneACCESS and kept in-frame rearrangements only. Not all clones are present; in checked studies, unresolved V genes account for under half, and no reason is known for the remainder. This sample comprises fewer than 850,000 clones, around 90% of them detected only once. The ten largest clones capture around a third of the sample. Sequencing input: memory CD8+ T cells from PBMCs. This specimen's cell subset or site label, interpreted: CD45RO+ cells pooled with CCR7-negative TemRA cells. The receptor source for this set is a man between 18 and 35 years old in good health. Some clones in this sample may be carry-over from other donors' samples.

The J gene is TRBJ1-2, the V gene TRBV28; TRBD1 is a possible D gene (5 bases). The germline gives CDR1 MDHEN, CDR2 SYDVKM. V lost 3 bases and J lost 8, with 13 bases in between. There are 13 residues in the CDR3. This CDR3 is CASSFSSGSGYTF. Here the CDR3 DNA reads TGTGCCAGCAGTTTTAGCTCAGGGTCCGGCTACACCTTC.

The chain employs TRBV15 and TRBJ1-1; a weak D match, TRBD1 (5 bases). This CDR3 has 14 amino acids. V was pared by 6 bases and J by 4 bases, with 15 bases between. Germline CDR1 is LNHNV and CDR2 is YYDKDF (reference sequence). CDR3 bases: TGTGCCACCAGGAGACGAGGGGCCAGCACTGAAGCTTTCTTT. Translation gives CATRRRGASTEAFF.

The chain couples TRBV7-8 to TRBJ2-2, with TRBD1 identical over 12 bases. Germline V CDR1 and CDR2: SGHVS, FQNEAQ. This CDR3 comprises 18 residues. Trimming removed 6 bases from V and 3 bases from J; junction bases left unmatched: 11. This chain's CDR3 is CASRDGTGGRTYTGELFF. CDR3 nucleotide sequence: TGTGCCAGCAGGGACGGGACAGGGGGCCGGACCTACACCGGGGAGCTGTTTTTT.

The V call is TRBV7-9, the J call TRBJ1-2, with D maybe TRBD1 (6 bases). Trimming stripped 4 bases from V and 7 bases from J, with 16 bases between. CDR1 and CDR2 from the germline V gene are SEHNR and FQNEAQ (reference sequence). There are 14 residues in the CDR3. CDR3 sequence reads: CASSSPQGVGGYTF. DNA of the CDR3: TGTGCCAGCAGCTCGCCACAGGGTGTTGGTGGCTACACCTTC.

The chain combines TRBV27 with TRBJ2-1, with D perhaps TRBD1 (5 bases). This CDR3 contains 17 residues. Looked up from germline, CDR1 is MNHEY and CDR2 is SMNVEV (reference sequence). V shed 1 base and J shed 7 bases, with 20 bases lying between them. The CDR3 reads CASSLLSPQGLWNEQFF. CDR3 coding DNA: TGTGCCAGCAGTTTATTGAGCCCCCAGGGTTTATGGAATGAGCAGTTCTTC.

The chain employs TRBV4-1 and TRBJ1-1; possibly TRBD1 for D (5 bases). The germline V and J ends were trimmed by 1 base and 2 bases, with 17 bases remaining between them. The length of the CDR3 is 17 residues. Germline values: CDR1 MGHRA, CDR2 YSYEKL. CDR3 amino acids: CASSQGARQPRNTEAFF. CDR3 DNA sequence: TGCGCCAGCAGCCAAGGCGCCCGACAGCCAAGAAACACTGAAGCTTTCTTT.

The chain uses TRBV7-2 and TRBJ1-1, with D maybe TRBD1 (5 bases). This CDR3 has 14 residues. Germline assignment: CDR1 SGHTA and CDR2 FQGNSA. V was pared by 5 bases and J by 1 base, with 11 bases between. CDR3 sequence (DNA): TGTGCCAGCAGCACCAGACAGAAGAACACTGAAGCTTTCTTT. This translates into CASSTRQKNTEAFF. Full variable domain (rest looked up from reference TRBV7-2 and TRBJ1-1): GAGVSQSPSNKVTEKGKDVELRCDPISGHTALYWYRQSLGQGLEFLIYFQGNSAPDKSGLPSDRFSAERTGGSVSTLTIQRTQQEDSAVYLCASSTRQKNTEAFFGQGTRLTVV.

This chain connects TRBV9 to TRBJ2-3; D is possibly TRBD2 (7 bases). This CDR3 has 13 amino acids. V lost 3 bases to trimming and J lost 7 bases, with 12 bases between them. Germline V gene sequence: CDR1 SGDLS, CDR2 YYNGEE. CDR3 sequence: CASSDSGTNTQYF. Here the CDR3 DNA reads TGTGCCAGCAGCGACAGCGGGACAAATACGCAGTATTTT.

The chain carries TRBV23-1 and TRBJ1-2; no definite D call. TRBV23-1 is treated as an ORF (open reading frame) with a function not yet certain. The CDR3 is 14 amino acids. Between the trimmed V and J ends, which lost 8 bases and 8 bases, there was a span of 21 bases. CDR3 bases: TGCGCCAGCTACACCATCGAGAGGGCGCAGGGCTACACCTTC. Protein sequence: CASYTIERAQGYTF.

The CDR3 loop is CASSHILAAQGASYNEQFF. As DNA, the CDR3 is TGCGCCAGCAGCCACATACTAGCAGCACAGGGAGCCTCCTACAATGAGCAGTTCTTC. The chain is built from TRBV4-1 and TRBJ2-1; D could derive from TRBD1 or TRBD2 (6 bases each). The ends were cut back, 3 bases at V and 0 bases at J, with 21 bases in the middle. The CDR3 has 19 residues. CDR1 MGHRA and CDR2 YSYEKL come from the germline V gene.

CDR3 amino acids: CASSLGKGTEAFF. CDR3 sequence (DNA): TGTGCCAGCTCATTAGGGAAAGGCACTGAAGCTTTCTTT. The V call is TRBV28, the J call TRBJ1-1; D gene unclear. The ends were cut back, 8 bases at V and 4 bases at J, with 14 bases in the middle. The CDR3 is 13 amino acids. CDR1 and CDR2 (germline): MDHEN, SYDVKM.

J is TRBJ2-5 and V is TRBV9; 7 nucleotides agree with TRBD2. The CDR3 is 13 residues long. The germline V gene has CDR1 SGDLS and CDR2 YYNGEE. J was trimmed by 3 bases and V by 3 bases; bases with no gene match: 2. CDR3 DNA sequence: TGTGCCAGCAGCGAGAGCGGGGAAGAGACCCAGTACTTC. Translation: CASSESGEETQYF.

Only a few counts were recorded for this clone. The V call is TRBV7-2, the J call TRBJ2-6, with D unclear. From germline, CDR1 is SGHTA and CDR2 FQGNSA. The CDR3 is 15 amino acids. The V and J ends lost 1 base and 0 bases respectively, with 4 bases between them. The CDR3 spells CASSLGYSGANVLTF. Written as DNA, the CDR3 is TGTGCCAGCAGCTTAGGATACTCTGGGGCCAACGTCCTGACTTTC.

As for this clone: Other DNA sequences in the same sample also yield this CDR3. The V and J genes are TRBV11-3 and TRBJ1-1; no clear D gene. Germline V gives CDR1 SGHNT, CDR2 YENEEA. The length of the CDR3 is 13 residues. V was clipped by 1 base and J by 1 base, with 4 bases between them. The CDR3 region has the DNA TGTGCCAGCAGCTTAGGGAGGAACACTGAAGCTTTCTTT. As protein: CASSLGRNTEAFF.

The rearrangement uses TRBV11-2 and TRBJ2-7, with D unresolved. CDR1 SGHAT and CDR2 FQNNGV come from the germline V gene. This CDR3 has 11 residues. The germline V and J ends were trimmed by 4 bases and 6 bases, with 7 bases remaining between them. CDR3 nucleotides: TGTGCCAGCAGCTCCCGGCGCGAGCAGTACTTC. This codes for CASSSRREQYF.

The rearrangement uses TRBV27 and TRBJ2-1; the D is unclear. The germline V and J ends were trimmed by 6 bases and 0 bases, with 12 bases remaining between them. The CDR3 runs to 15 residues. Germline V gives CDR1 MNHEY, CDR2 SMNVEV (reference sequence). The CDR3 reads CASSQGRFSYNEQFF. The DNA for the CDR3 is TGTGCCAGCAGCCAAGGACGGTTCTCCTACAATGAGCAGTTCTTC.

This clone was recorded only once. V and J are TRBV6-5 and TRBJ2-4; D is undetermined. Trimming took off 5 bases at V and 11 bases at J, with 16 bases between the two ends. Looked up from germline, CDR1 is MNHEY and CDR2 is SVGAGI. CDR3 length: 13 amino acids. The CDR3 here is CASSPTLSNLQYF. CDR3 nucleotides: TGTGCCAGCAGTCCGACTCTATCTAATCTTCAGTACTTC.

The rearrangement uses TRBV28 and TRBJ1-5, with D uncertain. V was clipped by 1 base and J by 1 base, with 11 bases between them. Germline V lookup: CDR1 MDHEN, CDR2 SYDVKM. The length of the CDR3 is 16 residues. In DNA, the CDR3 is TGTGCCAGCAGTTTATATGGGGTAGGGAGCAATCAGCCCCAGCATTTT. Protein: CASSLYGVGSNQPQHF.